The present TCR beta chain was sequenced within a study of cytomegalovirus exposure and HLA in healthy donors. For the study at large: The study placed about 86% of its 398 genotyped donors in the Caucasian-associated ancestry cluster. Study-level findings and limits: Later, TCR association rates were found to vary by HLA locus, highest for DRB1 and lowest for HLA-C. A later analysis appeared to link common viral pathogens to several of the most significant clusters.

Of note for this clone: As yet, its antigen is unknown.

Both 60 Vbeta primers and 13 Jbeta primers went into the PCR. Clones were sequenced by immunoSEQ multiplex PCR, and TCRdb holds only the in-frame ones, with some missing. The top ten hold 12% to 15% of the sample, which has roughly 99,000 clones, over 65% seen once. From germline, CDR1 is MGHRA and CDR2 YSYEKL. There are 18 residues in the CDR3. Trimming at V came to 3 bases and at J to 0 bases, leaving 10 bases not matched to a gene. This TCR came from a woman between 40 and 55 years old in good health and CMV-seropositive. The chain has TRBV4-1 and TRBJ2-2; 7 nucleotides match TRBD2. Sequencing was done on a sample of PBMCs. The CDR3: CASSQGGTVPSNTGELFF. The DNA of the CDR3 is TGCGCCAGCAGCCAGGGGGGGACGGTCCCTTCGAACACCGGGGAGCTGTTTTTT.